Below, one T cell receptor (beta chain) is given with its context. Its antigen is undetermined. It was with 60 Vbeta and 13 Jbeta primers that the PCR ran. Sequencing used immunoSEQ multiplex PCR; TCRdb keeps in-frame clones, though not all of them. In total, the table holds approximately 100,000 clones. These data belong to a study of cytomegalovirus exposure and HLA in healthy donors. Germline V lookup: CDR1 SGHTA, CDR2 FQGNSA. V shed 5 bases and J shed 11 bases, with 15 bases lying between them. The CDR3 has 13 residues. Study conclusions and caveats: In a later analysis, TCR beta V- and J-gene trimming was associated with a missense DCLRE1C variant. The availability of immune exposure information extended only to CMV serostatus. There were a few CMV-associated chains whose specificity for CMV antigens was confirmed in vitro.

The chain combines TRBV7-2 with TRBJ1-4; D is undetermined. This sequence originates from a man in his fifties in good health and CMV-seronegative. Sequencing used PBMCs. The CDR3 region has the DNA TGTGCCAGCAGCCCTGCGCCCCGGTCTAAACTGTTTTTT. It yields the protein CASSPAPRSKLFF. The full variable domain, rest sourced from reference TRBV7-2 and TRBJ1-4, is GAGVSQSPSNKVTEKGKDVELRCDPISGHTALYWYRQSLGQGLEFLIYFQGNSAPDKSGLPSDRFSAERTGGSVSTLTIQRTQQEDSAVYLCASSPAPRSKLFFGSGTQLSVL.